Listed here is a single TCR beta chain. It lacks a known antigen. Base qualities are not recorded, but no much larger clone differs from it by a single base. CDR1 is given as SQVTM and CDR2 as ANQGSEA, both from the germline V gene. The CDR3 spans 11 residues, from the cysteine through the phenylalanine. Here the CDR3 DNA is all that survives: 33 bases in frame from base 1. V was cut back by 3 bases and J by 5 bases, leaving a gap of 7 bases between them. Healthy HIV-negative adults with no recently reported acute infections or vaccinations were included as donors. Every donor was a Caucasian adult living in Nashville, Tennessee, USA. CD4+ T cells were enriched through magnetic negative selection, after which naive cells were positively selected on CD45RA and the remaining negative fraction served as the memory subset. After blood collection by leukapheresis, PBMCs were isolated using Ficoll-Histopaque density gradient centrifugation and then cryopreserved in the vapor phase of liquid nitrogen. Analytical flow cytometry was used to check the purity and quantity of each magnetically sorted T cell population. Each sorted fraction had its genomic DNA isolated and then quantified by UV absorbance on a Nanodrop 2000c.

The data are from a study of shared clonotypes between healthy human individuals (dated by TCRdb to 2020 to 2021). Study-level background: A few men and two women, aged 18 to 49 years, made up the cohort. To increase sequencing depth and limit assay-specific biases, TCR repertoire library preparation and sequencing were carried out by different laboratories using diverse techniques. To estimate repertoire size and how much clonotype sharing occurs between individuals, the study deeply sequenced the blood TCR repertoires of roughly 5 healthy adults. For each donor, CD4 naive and CD4 memory were each given three plates, CD8 naive was given two plates, and CD8 memory was given one plate. Per donor, leukapheresis produced somewhere between about 0.8 and 9 billion PBMCs. Study-wide findings and limitations: Pairwise subsampling indicated that sequencing depth was expected to affect the degree of clonotype sharing among donors. Naive subsets generally had larger estimated clonotype richness than memory subsets. The genetic and exposure-history diversity represented was limited by the small number of donors. Roughly 5% of naive CD4, 3.5% of naive CD8, approximately 2% of memory CD4, and less than 0.45% of memory CD8 clonotypes were shared across several donors. Compared with non-shared clonotypes, the clonotypes found in all four sorted-subset donors had higher generation probabilities. Sampling was limited to blood, and TCR repertoires in tissue likely differ from TCR repertoires in blood. Even with the large sequencing depth, rarefaction of the sorted-subset datasets indicated that sequencing was incomplete.

TCR CDR3 regions were amplified from genomic DNA by multiplex PCR using the deep immunoSEQ assay. For each cell subset, the extracted genomic DNA was distributed evenly across all wells of several immunoSEQ 96-well plates, and each plate served as one replicate. For sorted subsets, each replicate PCR was loaded with approximately 200 ng genomic DNA, equivalent to about 30,000 T cell genomes. Purified libraries were measured with a Qubit 3.0 fluorometer, size-checked on a Bioanalyzer 2100, and measured again with the KAPA Library Quantification kit. Every immunoSEQ 96-well plate was sequenced on a dedicated single-read 150-cycle Illumina NextSeq 550 flow cell. Per the authors' processing: Because only junctional sequences without quality scores were contained in the immunoSEQ output, filtering matching that applied to full-length reads could not be performed. Sequences were annotated with PyIR, a Python wrapper for IgBLAST v1.9, and V/J genes and CDR3 were assigned using IMGT germline references. Reads were removed for weak V/J assignments (E-value above 1e-6), missing CDR3, stop codons, out-of-frame junctions, or ambiguous translated residues. V3J clonotypes were defined by identical inferred V gene, J gene, and CDR3 amino acid sequence. The percentage overlap between two repertoires was calculated by dividing the number of shared unique clonotypes by the size of the smaller repertoire. Three approaches were used to assess repertoire richness: RTK rarefaction, the Chao1 estimator, and Recon v2.1 estimates of unobserved clonotypes. Generation probabilities were computed with OLGA for all TCRbeta clonotypes obtained by the gDNA method from four donors. The immuneACCESS repertoire file appears here via TCRdb, limited to in-frame rearrangements. These files lack a portion of the clones; in checked studies, under half of the deficit traces to unresolved V genes, and the cause of the others is not known. Clone size and the V and J calls come from that table; the DNA yielded D and trimming. The sample table lists some 500,000 clones, almost 97% of them with a count of one. 0.05% to 0.07% of the sample is taken by the ten largest.

The sample taken for sequencing was naive CD4+ T cells sorted from blood. Interpreted using the paper, the cell subset or site label stands for: CD45RA+ positively selected. This sequence was found in a woman aged 30 to 39 in good health. The chain is assembled from TRBV29-1 and TRBJ2-5, with no confident D gene call. The CDR3 protein sequence reads: CSVDRAETQYF. The bases read TGCAGCGTTGATAGGGCGGAGACCCAGTACTTC.